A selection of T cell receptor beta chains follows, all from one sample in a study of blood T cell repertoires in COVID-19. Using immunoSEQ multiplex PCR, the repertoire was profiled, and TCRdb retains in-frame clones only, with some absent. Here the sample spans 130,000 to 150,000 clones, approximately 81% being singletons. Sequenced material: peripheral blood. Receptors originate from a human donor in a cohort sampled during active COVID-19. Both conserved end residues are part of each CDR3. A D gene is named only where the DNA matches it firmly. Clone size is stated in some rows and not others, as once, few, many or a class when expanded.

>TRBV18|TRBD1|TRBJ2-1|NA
CASSPRGQAENEQFF
TGTGCCAGCTCACCACGCGGACAGGCGGAGAATGAGCAGTTCTTC
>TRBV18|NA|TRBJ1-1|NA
CASSRGTPNTEAFF
TGTGCCAGCTCACGGGGGACACCGAACACTGAAGCTTTCTTT
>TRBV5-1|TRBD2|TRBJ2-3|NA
CASSPGTSGGAGDTQYF
TGCGCCAGCAGCCCAGGGACTAGCGGGGGGGCAGGGGATACGCAGTATTTT
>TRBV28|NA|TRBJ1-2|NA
CASSLFPDNGYTF
TGTGCCAGCAGTTTATTTCCGGACAATGGCTACACCTTC
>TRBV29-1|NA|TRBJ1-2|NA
CSVIGQGFGYTF
TGCAGCGTTATCGGGCAGGGGTTTGGCTACACCTTC
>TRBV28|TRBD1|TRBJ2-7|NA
CASSLSPGQGTYEQYF
TGTGCCAGCAGTTTATCCCCTGGACAGGGGACCTACGAGCAGTACTTC
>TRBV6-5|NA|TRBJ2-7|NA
CASSHRGGFQEQYF
TGTGCCAGCAGCCACAGGGGGGGGTTCCAGGAGCAGTACTTC
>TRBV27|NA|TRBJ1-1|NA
CASSLPQGDAFF
TGTGCCAGCAGTTTGCCTCAGGGCGACGCTTTCTTT
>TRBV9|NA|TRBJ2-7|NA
CASSVGSGSSYEQYF
TGTGCCAGCAGCGTAGGGTCCGGGAGCTCCTACGAGCAGTACTTC
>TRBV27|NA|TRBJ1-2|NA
CASSLTPQSNGYTF
TGTGCCAGCAGTTTAACCCCCCAGTCGAATGGCTACACCTTC
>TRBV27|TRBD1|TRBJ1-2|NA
CASSLRGGGLRDYGYTF
TGTGCCAGCAGTTTACGAGGGGGCGGCCTAAGGGACTATGGCTACACCTTC
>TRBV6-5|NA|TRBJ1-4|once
CASSSREGEKLFF
TGTGCCAGCAGTTCCCGGGAGGGGGAAAAACTGTTTTTT
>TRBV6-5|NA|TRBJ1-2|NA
CASSYSTGVWGYTF
TGTGCCAGCAGTTACTCGACTGGTGTTTGGGGCTACACCTTC
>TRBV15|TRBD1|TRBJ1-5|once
CATSRQGASNQPQHF
TGTGCCACCTCCCGACAGGGGGCTAGCAATCAGCCCCAGCATTTT
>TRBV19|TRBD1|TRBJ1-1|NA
CASSSTGDTEAFF
TGTGCCAGTAGCTCAACAGGGGACACTGAAGCTTTCTTT
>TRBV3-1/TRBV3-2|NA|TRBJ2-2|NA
CASSPGAGELFF
TGTGCCAGCAGCCCGGGGGCCGGGGAGCTGTTTTTT
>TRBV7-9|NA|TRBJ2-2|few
CASSPDRRGNTGELFF
TGTGCCAGCAGCCCGGACCGCCGGGGAAACACCGGGGAGCTGTTTTTT
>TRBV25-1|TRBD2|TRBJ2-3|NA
CASTPGWGGEYF
TGTGCCAGCACCCCGGGCTGGGGGGGGGAGTATTTT
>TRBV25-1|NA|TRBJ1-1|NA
CASSDRHGSGNTEAFF
TGTGCCAGCAGTGACCGGCACGGATCGGGGAACACTGAAGCTTTCTTT
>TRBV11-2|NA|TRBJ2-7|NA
CASSLGTLYEQYF
TGTGCCAGCAGCTTGGGCACTCTCTACGAGCAGTACTTC
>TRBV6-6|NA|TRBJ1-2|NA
CASSYSTGHGYTF
TGTGCCAGCAGTTACTCAACAGGGCATGGCTACACCTTC
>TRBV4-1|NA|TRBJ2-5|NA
CASSPYRDRETQYF
TGCGCCAGCAGCCCCTACAGGGATAGGGAGACCCAGTACTTC
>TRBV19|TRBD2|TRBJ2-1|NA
CASSIGTRYNEQFF
TGTGCCAGTAGTATAGGGACTAGATACAATGAGCAGTTCTTC
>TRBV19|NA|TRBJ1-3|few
CASSLGALGNTIYF
TGTGCCAGTAGTTTGGGGGCGCTTGGAAACACCATATATTTT
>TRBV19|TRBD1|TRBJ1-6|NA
CASSPRDRLLNNSPLHF
TGTGCCAGTAGTCCCCGGGACAGGCTATTAAATAATTCACCCCTCCACTTT
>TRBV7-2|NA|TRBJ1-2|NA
CASSLEENYGYTF
TGTGCCAGCAGCTTAGAGGAGAACTATGGCTACACCTTC
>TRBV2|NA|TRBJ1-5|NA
CASQKDRGNQPQHF
TGTGCCAGCCAGAAAGACAGAGGCAATCAGCCCCAGCATTTT
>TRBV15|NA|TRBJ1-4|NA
CATSRGGQANEKLFF
TGTGCCACCAGCAGAGGGGGGCAGGCTAATGAAAAACTGTTTTTT
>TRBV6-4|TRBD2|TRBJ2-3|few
CASSTGLAGRSGMTQYF
TGTGCCAGCAGTACGGGACTAGCGGGGCGATCGGGAATGACGCAGTATTTT
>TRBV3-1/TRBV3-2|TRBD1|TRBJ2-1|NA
CASNSRDRYNEQFF
TGTGCCAGCAATTCCCGGGACAGATACAATGAGCAGTTCTTC
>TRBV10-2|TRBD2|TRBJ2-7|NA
CASSDTSGASYEQYF
TGCGCCAGCAGTGATACTAGCGGGGCCTCCTACGAGCAGTACTTC
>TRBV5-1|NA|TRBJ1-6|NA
CASSLAYTGNNSPLHF
TGCGCCAGCAGCTTGGCCTACACGGGTAATAATTCACCCCTCCACTTT
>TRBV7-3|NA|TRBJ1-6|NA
CASSLTGGGTEGSPLHF
TGTGCCAGCAGCTTAACCGGGGGGGGGACCGAGGGTTCACCCCTCCACTTT
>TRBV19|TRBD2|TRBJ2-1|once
CASRPSGGGNEQFF
TGTGCCAGTAGGCCTAGCGGGGGGGGGAATGAGCAGTTCTTC
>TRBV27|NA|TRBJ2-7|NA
CASSPPGPRGQYF
TGTGCCAGCAGTCCCCCAGGGCCTCGAGGGCAGTACTTC